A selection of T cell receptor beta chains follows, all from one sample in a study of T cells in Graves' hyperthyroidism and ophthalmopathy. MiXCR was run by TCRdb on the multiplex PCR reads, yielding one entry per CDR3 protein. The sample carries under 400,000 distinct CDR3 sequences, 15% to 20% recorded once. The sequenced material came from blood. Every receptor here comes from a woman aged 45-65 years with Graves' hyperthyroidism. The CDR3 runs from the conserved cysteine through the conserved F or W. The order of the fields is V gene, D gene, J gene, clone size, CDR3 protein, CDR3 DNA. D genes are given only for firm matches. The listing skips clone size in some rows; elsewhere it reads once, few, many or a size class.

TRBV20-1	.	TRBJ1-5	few	CSAKTAGNQPQHF	TGCAGTGCTAAGACAGCCGGCAATCAGCCCCAGCATTTT
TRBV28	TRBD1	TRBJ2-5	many	CASSFPRTGGSETQYF	TGTGCCAGCAGTTTCCCTAGGACAGGCGGCTCAGAGACCCAGTACTTC
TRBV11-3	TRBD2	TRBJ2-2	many	CASSLLAGVYTGELFF	TGTGCCAGCAGCTTACTAGCGGGGGTGTACACCGGGGAGCTGTTTTTT
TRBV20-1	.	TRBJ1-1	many	CSTATLGEAFF	TGCAGTACTGCGACGCTGGGGGAAGCTTTCTTT
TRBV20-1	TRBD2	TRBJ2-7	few	CSASGLAGLYEQYF	TGCAGTGCTAGCGGACTAGCGGGCCTCTACGAGCAGTACTTC
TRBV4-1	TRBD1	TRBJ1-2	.	CASSPEQTGVVGHYTF	TGCGCCAGCAGCCCCGAGCAGACAGGGGTGGTGGGACACTACACCTTC
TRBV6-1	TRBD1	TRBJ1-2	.	CASSLHPEGTAYGYTF	TGTGCCAGCAGCCTACACCCGGAAGGGACAGCCTATGGCTACACCTTC
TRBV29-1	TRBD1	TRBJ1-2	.	CSVDGDRGLGYTF	TGCAGCGTTGATGGGGACAGGGGGCTGGGCTACACCTTC
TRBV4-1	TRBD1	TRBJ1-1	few	CASSQDTGGNTEAFF	TGCGCCAGCAGCCAAGATACAGGGGGGAACACTGAAGCTTTCTTT
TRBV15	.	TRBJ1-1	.	CATSRGPMNTEAFF	TGTGCCACCAGCAGAGGCCCCATGAACACTGAAGCTTTCTTT
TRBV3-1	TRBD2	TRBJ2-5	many	CASREGLAGGQTQYF	TGTGCCAGCAGGGAAGGACTAGCGGGAGGACAGACCCAGTACTTC
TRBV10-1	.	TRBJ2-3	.	CASSDSGRDTQYF	TGCGCCAGCAGTGATTCGGGACGGGATACGCAGTATTTT
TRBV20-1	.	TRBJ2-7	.	CSARDRHENSYEQYF	TGCAGTGCTAGAGATCGGCACGAAAATTCCTACGAGCAGTACTTC
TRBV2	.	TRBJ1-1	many	CASRRTENTEAFF	TGTGCCAGCAGGAGGACGGAGAACACTGAAGCTTTCTTT
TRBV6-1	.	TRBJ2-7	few	CASRTAGTSYEQYF	TGTGCCAGCAGGACCGCGGGAACCAGCTACGAGCAGTACTTC
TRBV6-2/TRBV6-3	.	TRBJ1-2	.	CASSPQVGLNYGYTF	TGTGCCAGCAGCCCCCAGGTTGGTCTGAACTATGGCTACACCTTC
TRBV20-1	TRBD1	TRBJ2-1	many	CSARDLNRDRGFEQFF	TGCAGTGCTAGAGATTTAAACCGGGACAGAGGTTTTGAGCAGTTCTTC
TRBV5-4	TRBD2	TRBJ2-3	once	CASSTSGTLGNTQYF	TGTGCCAGCAGCACTAGCGGGACCCTGGGGAATACGCAGTATTTT
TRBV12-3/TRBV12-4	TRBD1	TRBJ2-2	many	CASRRLTGLDTGELFF	TGTGCCAGCAGGCGCTTGACAGGGTTGGACACCGGGGAGCTGTTTTTT
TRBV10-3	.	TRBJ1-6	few	CAITSGPGSLLHF	TGTGCCATCACCTCGGGCCCGGGCTCCCTCCTCCACTTT
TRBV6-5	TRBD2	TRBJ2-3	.	CASSYDPAGTDTQYF	TGTGCCAGCAGTTACGATCCAGCGGGAACAGATACGCAGTATTTT
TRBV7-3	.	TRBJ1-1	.	CASSPSRVSVNTEAFF	TGTGCCAGCAGCCCAAGCAGGGTATCGGTGAACACTGAAGCTTTCTTT
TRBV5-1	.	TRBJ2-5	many	CASSLPYSVEETQYF	TGCGCCAGCAGCTTGCCATACAGTGTCGAAGAGACCCAGTACTTC
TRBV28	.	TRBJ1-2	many	CASIGGDYGYTF	TGTGCCAGCATAGGGGGGGACTATGGCTACACCTTC
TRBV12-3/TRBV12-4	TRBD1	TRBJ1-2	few	CASSLLYGTVTYGYTF	TGTGCCAGCAGTTTACTCTACGGGACAGTGACCTATGGCTACACCTTC
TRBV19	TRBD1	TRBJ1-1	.	CASSDRGGTEAFF	TGTGCCAGTAGCGACAGGGGTGGGACTGAAGCTTTCTTT
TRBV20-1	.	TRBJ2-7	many	CSARDSLAASYEQYF	TGCAGTGCTAGAGATTCACTAGCCGCCTCCTACGAGCAGTACTTC
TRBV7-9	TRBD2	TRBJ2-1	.	CASSLPASGDIEQFF	TGTGCCAGCAGTCTCCCGGCTAGCGGGGATATTGAGCAGTTCTTC
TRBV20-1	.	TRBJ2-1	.	CSASTDSNEQFF	TGCAGTGCTAGTACGGATTCCAATGAGCAGTTCTTC
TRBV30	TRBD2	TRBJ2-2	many	CAWRGVAGGGTGELFF	TGTGCCTGGAGAGGAGTAGCGGGAGGTGGCACCGGGGAGCTGTTTTTT
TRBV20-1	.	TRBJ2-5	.	CSAREGLQETQYF	TGCAGTGCTAGGGAGGGCCTACAAGAGACCCAGTACTTC
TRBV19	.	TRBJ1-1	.	CATSDGMNTEAFF	TGTGCCACCTCAGACGGCATGAACACTGAAGCTTTCTTT
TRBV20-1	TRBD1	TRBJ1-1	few	CSAANRGGAEAFF	TGCAGTGCTGCCAACAGGGGAGGGGCTGAAGCTTTCTTT
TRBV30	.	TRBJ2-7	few	CAWSVQGQVTAYVLGLYEQYF	TGTGCCTGGAGTGTACAGGGTCAGGTAACGGCCTACGTTTTGGGACTCTACGAGCAGTACTTC
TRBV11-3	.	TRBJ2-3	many	CASSLGQADTQYF	TGTGCCAGCAGCTTAGGACAGGCAGATACGCAGTATTTT
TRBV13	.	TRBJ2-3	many	CASSSSIRGRGATDTQYF	TGTGCCAGCAGCTCGTCCATACGAGGGAGGGGGGCAACAGATACGCAGTATTTT
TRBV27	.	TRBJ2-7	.	CASSGEGTYEQYF	TGTGCCAGCAGTGGAGAGGGGACCTACGAGCAGTACTTC
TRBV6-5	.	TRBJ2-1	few	CASSYSRASGRTSYNEQFF	TGTGCCAGCAGTTACTCACGTGCGAGCGGCCGAACCTCCTACAATGAGCAGTTCTTC
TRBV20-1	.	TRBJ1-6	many	CSASLMGGGGNSPLHF	TGCAGTGCTAGTTTGATGGGGGGAGGTGGAAATTCACCCCTCCACTTT